This T cell receptor (beta chain) was documented in a study of T cell responses to AZD1222 COVID-19 vaccine. The study's findings and limits: There were vaccine-associated CD4 TCRs across spike, dominant at 160-218 and 743-854.

The germline CDR1 and CDR2 sequences are SNHLY and FYNNEI. Trimming removed 9 bases at V and 7 bases at J, with 15 bases between. The CDR3 totals 12 residues. Researchers grouped second doses given at about 4 or about 12 weeks into one pool. A few counts support this clone. What it recognizes is unknown. The data were produced by immunoSEQ multiplex PCR, yet TCRdb's version contains in-frame clones alone and is incomplete. The sample comprises 70,000 to 95,000 clones, less than 90% of which are singletons, and 4% to 5% rests with the top ten. The receptor's source is an adult who received the AZD1222 COVID-19 vaccine. Sequenced material: peripheral blood, taken 28 days after the second AZD1222 dose. This sequence joins TRBV2 and TRBJ1-1; D gene ambiguous. CDR3 region: CASRLLTFEAFF. In nucleotides, the CDR3 is TGTGCCAGTCGACTGCTGACATTTGAAGCTTTCTTT.